A single sample is the source of the 18 T cell receptor beta chains below, sequenced in a study of blood T cell repertoires in COVID-19. Only in-frame clones appear in the TCRdb table, and some are missing; sequencing was by immunoSEQ multiplex PCR. The data contain about 130,000 clones, approximately 83% of them seen just once; the ten biggest clones take up just over 6.5%. The specimen was peripheral blood. Every receptor here comes from a man older than 75 with active or convalescent COVID-19.

V is TRBV5-8 and J is TRBJ1-5; D remains ambiguous. This CDR3 spans 12 amino acids. Germline CDR1 reads SGHTS; CDR2 reads YDEGEE. V was trimmed by 1 base and J by 7 bases, leaving 6 bases between them. The CDR3 loop is CASSLRGQPQHF. CDR3 DNA sequence: TGTGCCAGCAGCTTGCGGGGACAGCCCCAGCATTTT.

The gene calls are TRBV13 and TRBJ2-3; D perhaps matches TRBD1 (6 bases). Trimming took 3 bases from V and 3 from J, leaving 16 bases between them. Per the germline V gene, CDR1 is PRHDT and CDR2 is FYEKMQ (reference sequence). CDR3 length: 16 amino acids. The DNA of the CDR3 is TGTGCCAGCAGCTTGAGAGGGGGAAGGGTGACAGATACGCAGTATTTT. This sequence encodes CASSLRGGRVTDTQYF.

The chain has TRBV4-1 and TRBJ2-3; TRBD2 is a possible D gene (5 bases). Between the trimmed V and J ends, which lost 0 bases and 3 bases, there was a span of 22 bases. Germline-derived CDR1 and CDR2 are MGHRA and YSYEKL. This CDR3 is built from 19 residues. The CDR3 DNA sequence: TGCGCCAGCAGCCAAGATCGAGGGCCCTCTGGACCTGGGACAGATACGCAGTATTTT. It encodes CASSQDRGPSGPGTDTQYF.

The rearrangement links TRBV20-1 to TRBJ2-7; 7 bases match TRBD1. The CDR3 runs to 11 residues. Trimming at V came to 6 bases and at J to 5 bases, leaving 4 bases not matched to a gene. CDR1 and CDR2 (germline): DFQATT, SNEGSKA (reference sequence). The DNA of the CDR3 is TGCAGTGCCCGACAGGGAGACGAGCAGTACTTC. Its protein is CSARQGDEQYF.

This clone was seen only once. The V gene is TRBV28, the J gene TRBJ1-5; 8 bases are shared with TRBD1. V lost 6 bases and J lost 7; bases outside the gene matches: 8. This CDR3 has 14 amino acids. Germline CDR1 reads MDHEN; CDR2 reads SYDVKM. The CDR3 spells CASSGGQAGQPQHF. CDR3 bases: TGTGCCAGCAGCGGGGGACAGGCAGGACAGCCCCAGCATTTT.

This clone was observed a few times. The chain employs TRBV29-1 and TRBJ1-5; D is perhaps TRBD1 (6 bases). Germline V gives CDR1 SQVTM, CDR2 ANQGSEA. This CDR3 has 12 residues. V was trimmed by 4 bases and J by 5 bases, leaving 9 bases between them. DNA for the CDR3: TGCAGCGTTGGAGGGGGGGATCAGCCCCAGCATTTT. Protein product: CSVGGGDQPQHF.

The chain carries TRBV18 and TRBJ1-5; possible D gene TRBD1, 6 bases. This CDR3 has 13 residues. Germline V lookup: CDR1 KGHSH, CDR2 LQKENI. V lost 4 bases, J lost 5 bases, and 9 bases lay in between. CDR3 nucleotides: TGTGCCAGCTCACTTGAGGGGGATCAGCCCCAGCATTTT. It encodes CASSLEGDQPQHF.

V is TRBV7-6 and J is TRBJ1-5; D is uncertain. The CDR3 length is 16 residues. Trimming removed 4 bases from V and 7 bases from J, with 20 bases in between. Germline V gene lookup returns CDR1 SGHVS and CDR2 FNYEAQ. For the CDR3, the DNA is TGTGCCAGCAGCTCCCCGGGTCGGGTTGTGAGCCAGCCCCAGCATTTT. As protein: CASSSPGRVVSQPQHF. The full variable domain, with the rest looked up from reference TRBV7-6 and TRBJ1-5, is GAGVSQSPRYKVTKRGQDVALRCDPISGHVSLYWYRQALGQGPEFLTYFNYEAQQDKSGLPNDRFSAERPEGSISTLTIQRTEQRDSAMYRCASSSPGRVVSQPQHFGDGTRLSIL.

This clone appeared once. This chain links TRBV24-1 with TRBJ2-5; a possible D gene is TRBD2 (7 bases). CDR1 is KGHDR and CDR2 is SFDVKD in the germline V gene. This CDR3 has 13 residues. V was shortened by 2 bases and J by 7 bases, with 10 bases between the two germline ends. CDR3 sequence: CATSDSGGRTQYF. CDR3 sequence (DNA): TGTGCCACCAGTGATTCGGGGGGCCGGACCCAGTACTTC.

This chain connects TRBV7-6 to TRBJ2-3, with 10 bases aligning to TRBD2. The length of the CDR3 is 19 residues. Germline CDR1 reads SGHVS; CDR2 reads FNYEAQ. V lost 2 bases and J lost 0; bases outside the gene matches: 11. The CDR3 region has the DNA TGTGCCAGCAGCTTAAGGCGAGCGGGAGGGTCCTCTAGCACAGATACGCAGTATTTT. It yields the protein CASSLRRAGGSSSTDTQYF.

This clone appeared a single time. The rearrangement links TRBV10-3 to TRBJ2-3; 10 bases fit TRBD2. CDR3 length equals 13 residues. Germline CDR1 reads ENHRY; CDR2 reads SYGVKD. The V gene end was trimmed by 9 bases and the J gene end by 3 bases; junction bases not matched to a gene: 3. The DNA of the CDR3 is TGTGCCATAAAACTAGCGGGAACAGATACGCAGTATTTT. Its protein is CAIKLAGTDTQYF.

V usage is TRBV19 and J usage is TRBJ1-4; 7 positions match TRBD1. With 7 bases clipped from V and 11 bases from J, the junction kept 10 bases outside the gene matches. Germline V CDR1 and CDR2: LNHDA, SQIVND (reference sequence). The CDR3 is 13 amino acids. The CDR3 DNA follows: TGTGCCAGTACGGTGCGGGAACAGGGGAAACTGTTTTTT. This encodes CASTVREQGKLFF.

J is TRBJ2-5 and V is TRBV30; 7 nucleotides agree with TRBD2. This CDR3 has 14 amino acids. The V and J ends lost 4 bases and 5 bases, in that order; junction bases with no gene match: 10. Germline V gene lookup returns CDR1 GTSNPN and CDR2 SVGIG (reference sequence). The CDR3: CAWNGGLDGETQYF. Here the CDR3 DNA reads TGTGCCTGGAATGGAGGACTAGATGGGGAGACCCAGTACTTC.

The V call is TRBV7-3, the J call TRBJ1-5, with D unresolved. V dropped 3 bases and J dropped 3 bases, with 21 bases sitting between them. Germline V gives CDR1 SGHTA, CDR2 FQGTGA. The CDR3 covers 18 residues. In DNA form, the CDR3 reads TGTGCCAGCAGCTTGCGGTCGAGTGGACTCCCCAACAATCAGCCCCAGCATTTT. This sequence encodes CASSLRSSGLPNNQPQHF.

The rearrangement uses TRBV30 and TRBJ1-1; 7 nucleotides line up with TRBD1. The CDR3 contains 12 residues. CDR1 GTSNPN and CDR2 SVGIG come from the germline V gene (reference sequence). V dropped 5 bases and J dropped 0; count of bases not matched to a gene: 0. In DNA, the CDR3 is TGTGCCTGGGGACAGGTGAACACTGAAGCTTTCTTT. This sequence encodes CAWGQVNTEAFF.

The CDR3 protein is CASSARDYTDTQYF. In nucleotides, the CDR3 is TGTGCCAGCAGCGCCCGGGACTACACAGATACGCAGTATTTT. This rearrangement joins TRBV7-6 to TRBJ2-3, with 7 bases lining up with TRBD2. The V segment lost 5 bases and the J segment 2 bases; nucleotides outside the gene matches: 4. The germline CDR1 and CDR2 sequences are SGHVS and FNYEAQ. There are 14 residues in the CDR3.

V gene TRBV10-3 combines with J gene TRBJ2-5; 7 bases match TRBD2. CDR1 and CDR2 from the germline V gene are ENHRY and SYGVKD. The CDR3 has 13 residues. J gave up 1 base and V 5 bases, and 1 base lay outside the gene matches. The CDR3 DNA reads TGTGCCATCAGTTGGACTAGCCAAGAGACCCAGTACTTC. Translated, it gives CAISWTSQETQYF.

This clone appeared a single time. CDR3 nucleotide sequence: TGTGCCAGCAGTAGGACAGGGCCACAGTACTTC. Its translation is CASSRTGPQYF. This chain uses TRBV12-3 or TRBV12-4 with TRBJ2-4, with TRBD1 matching over 8 bases. This CDR3 contains 11 residues. The ends lost 5 bases at V and 13 bases at J; junction bases unmatched: 4.